The rows below give T cell receptor beta chains drawn from one sample of a study of blood T cell repertoires in COVID-19. TCRdb keeps only in-frame clones here, not all; method: immunoSEQ multiplex PCR. The table includes approximately 11,000 clones, roughly 88% detected once. The sample comprised peripheral blood. The source of these receptors is a human donor in a cohort sampled during active COVID-19. Each CDR3 is given with its conserved first and last residue. The D gene is left open where the match is weak. Expanded clones get a size class; other rows say once, few or many, or leave the size out.

d_call: TRBD2; clone_size: once; v_call: TRBV3-1/TRBV3-2; j_call: TRBJ2-3; cdr3_aa: CASSQNLAGGQQYF; cdr3_nt: TGTGCCAGCAGCCAAAACCTAGCGGGAGGGCAGCAGTATTTT
d_call: TRBD1; clone_size: -; v_call: TRBV10-3; j_call: TRBJ1-2; cdr3_aa: CAIKWDRGDGYTF; cdr3_nt: TGTGCCATAAAATGGGACAGGGGGGATGGCTACACCTTC
d_call: TRBD1; clone_size: -; v_call: TRBV27; j_call: TRBJ1-1; cdr3_aa: CASRRYSGTGGLMNTEAFF; cdr3_nt: TGTGCCAGCAGACGCTATAGTGGGACAGGGGGCCTTATGAACACTGAAGCTTTCTTT
d_call: -; clone_size: -; v_call: TRBV11-2; j_call: TRBJ2-5; cdr3_aa: CASSLGHQETQYF; cdr3_nt: TGTGCCAGCAGCTTGGGCCATCAAGAGACCCAGTACTTC
d_call: -; clone_size: -; v_call: TRBV4-3; j_call: TRBJ2-7; cdr3_aa: CASSQEWRVSYEQYF; cdr3_nt: TGCGCCAGCAGCCAAGAGTGGAGGGTCAGCTACGAGCAGTACTTC
d_call: -; clone_size: -; v_call: TRBV5-1; j_call: TRBJ2-3; cdr3_aa: CASRAGRTDTQYF; cdr3_nt: TGCGCCAGCAGGGCGGGCCGCACAGATACGCAGTATTTT
d_call: TRBD1; clone_size: -; v_call: TRBV27; j_call: TRBJ1-5; cdr3_aa: CASSSTATGVRNQPQHF; cdr3_nt: TGTGCCAGCAGTTCTACCGCGACAGGGGTCAGGAATCAGCCCCAGCATTTT
d_call: TRBD1; clone_size: -; v_call: TRBV5-1; j_call: TRBJ2-7; cdr3_aa: CASSPMPVTGTGGFEQYF; cdr3_nt: TGCGCCAGCAGCCCGATGCCTGTAACCGGGACAGGGGGCTTCGAGCAGTACTTC
d_call: -; clone_size: -; v_call: TRBV28; j_call: TRBJ2-3; cdr3_aa: CASSLVGSTQYF; cdr3_nt: TGTGCCAGCAGTTTGGTGGGGAGTACGCAGTATTTT
d_call: -; clone_size: -; v_call: TRBV15; j_call: TRBJ2-1; cdr3_aa: CATSSDAPNAQVNEQFF; cdr3_nt: TGTGCCACCAGCAGTGATGCCCCGAACGCCCAGGTCAATGAGCAGTTCTTC
d_call: TRBD1; clone_size: once; v_call: TRBV29-1; j_call: TRBJ1-4; cdr3_aa: CSVRGERGPANEKLFF; cdr3_nt: TGCAGCGTTCGCGGGGAGAGGGGGCCGGCTAATGAAAAACTGTTTTTT
d_call: -; clone_size: -; v_call: TRBV11-3; j_call: TRBJ2-5; cdr3_aa: CASSPRVPSGQHETQYF; cdr3_nt: TGTGCCAGCAGCCCGAGGGTCCCCAGCGGTCAACACGAGACCCAGTACTTC
d_call: TRBD1; clone_size: -; v_call: TRBV14; j_call: TRBJ2-5; cdr3_aa: CASSPWWDRGRETQYF; cdr3_nt: TGTGCCAGCAGCCCCTGGTGGGACAGGGGGCGGGAGACCCAGTACTTC
d_call: TRBD1; clone_size: -; v_call: TRBV19; j_call: TRBJ1-2; cdr3_aa: CASTISPTGTANYGYTF; cdr3_nt: TGTGCCAGTACTATTTCGCCTACCGGGACAGCGAACTATGGCTACACCTTC
d_call: TRBD2; clone_size: -; v_call: TRBV5-1; j_call: TRBJ2-4; cdr3_aa: CASSSSGSNIQYF; cdr3_nt: TGCGCCAGCAGCTCTAGCGGGAGTAACATTCAGTACTTC
d_call: TRBD1; clone_size: -; v_call: TRBV28; j_call: TRBJ1-3; cdr3_aa: CASRVGQGRNTIYF; cdr3_nt: TGTGCCAGCAGAGTGGGACAGGGTCGGAACACCATATATTTT
d_call: TRBD2; clone_size: -; v_call: TRBV6-6; j_call: TRBJ2-3; cdr3_aa: CASSRPGGLLTDTQYF; cdr3_nt: TGTGCCAGCAGTCGACCGGGGGGGCTGTTAACAGATACGCAGTATTTT
d_call: -; clone_size: -; v_call: TRBV18; j_call: TRBJ1-3; cdr3_aa: CASSLQGLGNTIYF; cdr3_nt: TGTGCCAGCTCACTACAGGGTCTTGGAAACACCATATATTTT
d_call: TRBD1; clone_size: -; v_call: TRBV11-2; j_call: TRBJ1-1; cdr3_aa: CASSLAVDRGAFF; cdr3_nt: TGTGCCAGCAGCTTAGCGGTTGACAGGGGAGCTTTCTTT
d_call: TRBD2; clone_size: -; v_call: TRBV9; j_call: TRBJ2-2; cdr3_aa: CASSVAGLDAGELFF; cdr3_nt: TGTGCCAGCAGCGTAGCGGGACTAGATGCCGGGGAGCTGTTTTTT
d_call: TRBD1; clone_size: once; v_call: TRBV2; j_call: TRBJ1-2; cdr3_aa: CAARQGGYTF; cdr3_nt: TGTGCCGCCAGACAGGGCGGCTACACCTTC
d_call: -; clone_size: -; v_call: TRBV6-2/TRBV6-3; j_call: TRBJ2-7; cdr3_aa: CASSYGGDTYEQYF; cdr3_nt: TGTGCCAGCAGTTACGGGGGGGACACCTACGAGCAGTACTTC
d_call: TRBD1; clone_size: -; v_call: TRBV6-5; j_call: TRBJ1-2; cdr3_aa: CASRGQGNGYTF; cdr3_nt: TGTGCCAGCAGGGGACAGGGGAATGGCTACACCTTC
d_call: -; clone_size: -; v_call: TRBV11-1; j_call: TRBJ1-1; cdr3_aa: CASSRSGGTTEAFF; cdr3_nt: TGTGCCAGCAGCCGTAGCGGGGGAACCACTGAAGCTTTCTTT
d_call: -; clone_size: -; v_call: TRBV7-8; j_call: TRBJ2-2; cdr3_aa: CASSPSGANTGELFF; cdr3_nt: TGTGCCAGCAGCCCGAGCGGAGCCAACACCGGGGAGCTGTTTTTT
d_call: TRBD1; clone_size: -; v_call: TRBV14; j_call: TRBJ2-1; cdr3_aa: CASSPGTGTYNEQFF; cdr3_nt: TGTGCCAGCAGCCCCGGGACAGGGACCTACAATGAGCAGTTCTTC
d_call: TRBD2; clone_size: -; v_call: TRBV7-2; j_call: TRBJ2-1; cdr3_aa: CASSPRTSGMGSEQFF; cdr3_nt: TGTGCCAGCAGCCCGAGGACTAGCGGGATGGGTAGTGAGCAGTTCTTC
d_call: -; clone_size: -; v_call: TRBV27; j_call: TRBJ2-3; cdr3_aa: CANLSLGRNHRDTQYF; cdr3_nt: TGTGCCAACCTGTCACTCGGTCGGAACCACAGAGATACGCAGTATTTT
d_call: -; clone_size: -; v_call: TRBV28; j_call: TRBJ2-7; cdr3_aa: CASSLLYEQYF; cdr3_nt: TGTGCCAGCAGTCTACTCTACGAGCAGTACTTC
d_call: -; clone_size: -; v_call: TRBV10-2; j_call: TRBJ2-1; cdr3_aa: CASSDRSGLDEQFF; cdr3_nt: TGCGCCAGCAGTGATAGGTCAGGGCTGGATGAGCAGTTCTTC
d_call: TRBD2; clone_size: -; v_call: TRBV18; j_call: TRBJ2-7; cdr3_aa: CASSPSTSGRAYEQYF; cdr3_nt: TGTGCCAGCTCCCCGTCGACTAGCGGGAGGGCCTACGAGCAGTACTTC
d_call: -; clone_size: few; v_call: TRBV7-2; j_call: TRBJ2-7; cdr3_aa: CASSLGPEDYEQYF; cdr3_nt: TGTGCCAGCAGCTTAGGGCCCGAGGACTACGAGCAGTACTTC
d_call: TRBD2; clone_size: once; v_call: TRBV7-3; j_call: TRBJ2-2; cdr3_aa: CASSPTGTSGRPNTGELFF; cdr3_nt: TGTGCCAGCAGCCCAACCGGGACTAGCGGGAGGCCGAACACCGGGGAGCTGTTTTTT
d_call: -; clone_size: -; v_call: TRBV7-9; j_call: TRBJ2-7; cdr3_aa: CASSRRTSRQTGEQYF; cdr3_nt: TGTGCCAGCAGCAGGAGGACCTCAAGACAAACTGGCGAGCAGTACTTC
d_call: -; clone_size: -; v_call: TRBV7-2; j_call: TRBJ1-1; cdr3_aa: CASSLYRTNTEAFF; cdr3_nt: TGTGCCAGCAGCTTATACAGGACGAACACTGAAGCTTTCTTT
d_call: -; clone_size: -; v_call: TRBV11-2; j_call: TRBJ2-7; cdr3_aa: CASSGGTGFSAGEDEQYF; cdr3_nt: TGTGCCAGCAGCGGGGGGACAGGGTTTTCAGCGGGAGAGGACGAGCAGTACTTC
d_call: TRBD1; clone_size: -; v_call: TRBV27; j_call: TRBJ2-1; cdr3_aa: CASSLYGQGAGEQFF; cdr3_nt: TGTGCCAGCAGTTTATACGGACAGGGGGCGGGTGAGCAGTTCTTC
d_call: TRBD1; clone_size: -; v_call: TRBV5-1; j_call: TRBJ2-3; cdr3_aa: CASSLEGTGGVRDTQYF; cdr3_nt: TGCGCCAGCAGCTTGGAAGGGACAGGAGGAGTGAGGGATACGCAGTATTTT
d_call: -; clone_size: -; v_call: TRBV19; j_call: TRBJ1-2; cdr3_aa: CASSIGGAYYGYTF; cdr3_nt: TGTGCCAGTAGTATCGGCGGGGCCTACTATGGCTACACCTTC
d_call: -; clone_size: -; v_call: TRBV7-9; j_call: TRBJ2-7; cdr3_aa: CASTEAGTGGTHEQYF; cdr3_nt: TGTGCCAGCACCGAGGCGGGGACGGGTGGAACGCACGAGCAGTACTTC
d_call: -; clone_size: few; v_call: TRBV19; j_call: TRBJ2-1; cdr3_aa: CASSSRGYNEQFF; cdr3_nt: TGTGCCAGTAGTTCGCGCGGTTACAATGAGCAGTTCTTC
d_call: TRBD1; clone_size: -; v_call: TRBV11-1; j_call: TRBJ2-7; cdr3_aa: CASSLRQGAFDEQYF; cdr3_nt: TGTGCCAGCAGCTTAAGACAGGGGGCTTTCGACGAGCAGTACTTC
d_call: -; clone_size: -; v_call: TRBV28; j_call: TRBJ1-5; cdr3_aa: CASSLPGSSNQPQHF; cdr3_nt: TGTGCCAGCAGTTTACCGGGTAGTAGCAATCAGCCCCAGCATTTT
d_call: -; clone_size: -; v_call: TRBV19; j_call: TRBJ2-7; cdr3_aa: CASMGAYEQYF; cdr3_nt: TGTGCCAGTATGGGAGCCTACGAGCAGTACTTC
d_call: TRBD1; clone_size: -; v_call: TRBV15; j_call: TRBJ2-6; cdr3_aa: CATSSNRGPSGANVLTF; cdr3_nt: TGTGCCACCAGCAGCAACAGGGGTCCCTCTGGGGCCAACGTCCTGACTTTC
d_call: -; clone_size: -; v_call: TRBV4-1; j_call: TRBJ2-7; cdr3_aa: CASSPQGPGTFYEQYF; cdr3_nt: TGCGCCAGCAGCCCTCAAGGGCCGGGGACATTCTACGAGCAGTACTTC
d_call: TRBD2; clone_size: -; v_call: TRBV7-8; j_call: TRBJ2-1; cdr3_aa: CASSPWPSGPDNEQFF; cdr3_nt: TGTGCCAGCAGCCCGTGGCCTAGCGGGCCTGACAATGAGCAGTTCTTC
d_call: TRBD2; clone_size: -; v_call: TRBV19; j_call: TRBJ2-1; cdr3_aa: CASSITSGNYNEQFF; cdr3_nt: TGTGCCAGTAGTATCACTAGCGGCAACTACAATGAGCAGTTCTTC
d_call: TRBD2; clone_size: -; v_call: TRBV7-9; j_call: TRBJ2-2; cdr3_aa: CASSLSSGGNTGELFF; cdr3_nt: TGTGCCAGCAGCTTATCTAGCGGGGGGAACACCGGGGAGCTGTTTTTT
d_call: TRBD2; clone_size: -; v_call: TRBV2; j_call: TRBJ2-3; cdr3_aa: CASSELSAGGATDTQYF; cdr3_nt: TGTGCCAGCAGTGAGCTCTCGGCGGGAGGCGCAACGGATACGCAGTATTTT
d_call: -; clone_size: -; v_call: TRBV24-1; j_call: TRBJ1-1; cdr3_aa: CATSSAGIQSTEAFF; cdr3_nt: TGTGCCACCAGTTCGGCGGGGATTCAGAGCACTGAAGCTTTCTTT
d_call: TRBD2; clone_size: -; v_call: TRBV7-2; j_call: TRBJ2-1; cdr3_aa: CASSLMSGRAGEQFF; cdr3_nt: TGTGCCAGCAGCTTAATGAGCGGGAGGGCGGGTGAGCAGTTCTTC
d_call: -; clone_size: few; v_call: TRBV4-1; j_call: TRBJ2-7; cdr3_aa: CASSRGEIYEQYF; cdr3_nt: TGCGCCAGCAGCCGGGGGGAGATTTACGAGCAGTACTTC
d_call: -; clone_size: -; v_call: TRBV7-3; j_call: TRBJ2-1; cdr3_aa: CASSLTNYNEQFF; cdr3_nt: TGTGCCAGCAGCCTTACTAACTACAATGAGCAGTTCTTC
d_call: TRBD2; clone_size: once; v_call: TRBV20-1; j_call: TRBJ2-7; cdr3_aa: CSASYSGGYEQYF; cdr3_nt: TGCAGTGCTAGTTATAGCGGGGGATACGAGCAGTACTTC
d_call: -; clone_size: -; v_call: TRBV28; j_call: TRBJ1-5; cdr3_aa: CASSWVGGRQPQHF; cdr3_nt: TGTGCCAGCAGTTGGGTCGGGGGAAGGCAGCCCCAGCATTTT